This entry lists 3 T cell receptor beta chains sequenced from one sample in a study of blood T cell dynamics during melanoma immunotherapy. Sequencing was performed with immunoSEQ multiplex PCR; in TCRdb, only in-frame clones are kept and a portion is missing. The table includes tens of thousands of clones, under 90% detected once. Described time point: pre-treatment baseline. The starting material was blood, obtained from a patient treated with checkpoint blockade. These receptors were obtained from a human donor with melanoma.

The chain joins TRBV14 to TRBJ2-5; D is undetermined. There are 14 residues in the CDR3. With 4 bases removed from V and 1 base from J, the gap between germline ends came to 10 bases. In germline, CDR1 is SGHDN, CDR2 FVKESK. The CDR3 here is CASSLLQIQETQYF. CDR3 DNA sequence: TGTGCCAGCAGCCTGTTACAGATCCAAGAGACCCAGTACTTC.

The gene calls are TRBV7-8 and TRBJ2-3; weak D call: TRBD2 (5 bases). The ends were cut back, 5 bases at V and 6 bases at J, with 15 bases in the middle. CDR1 is SGHVS, CDR2 FQNEAQ, per germline. The CDR3 runs to 14 residues. The CDR3 loop is CASSPRPGGDTQYF. The CDR3 DNA follows: TGTGCCAGCAGCCCTAGGCCCGGAGGTGATACGCAGTATTTT. The full variable domain, rest sourced from reference TRBV7-8 and TRBJ2-3, is GAGVSQSPRYKVAKRGQDVALRCDPISGHVSLFWYQQALGQGPEFLTYFQNEAQLDKSGLPSDRFFAERPEGSVSTLKIQRTQQEDSAVYLCASSPRPGGDTQYFGPGTRLTVL.

This clone was seen only a few times. The chain joins TRBV6-1 to TRBJ2-7, with D uncertain. Germline V gene lookup returns CDR1 MNHNS and CDR2 SASEGT. V was shortened by 4 bases and J by 6 bases, with 13 bases between the two germline ends. This CDR3 is 13 amino acids long. DNA for the CDR3: TGTGCCAGCAGTGCGGCCGGAACGGGCGAGCAGTACTTC. It yields the protein CASSAAGTGEQYF.